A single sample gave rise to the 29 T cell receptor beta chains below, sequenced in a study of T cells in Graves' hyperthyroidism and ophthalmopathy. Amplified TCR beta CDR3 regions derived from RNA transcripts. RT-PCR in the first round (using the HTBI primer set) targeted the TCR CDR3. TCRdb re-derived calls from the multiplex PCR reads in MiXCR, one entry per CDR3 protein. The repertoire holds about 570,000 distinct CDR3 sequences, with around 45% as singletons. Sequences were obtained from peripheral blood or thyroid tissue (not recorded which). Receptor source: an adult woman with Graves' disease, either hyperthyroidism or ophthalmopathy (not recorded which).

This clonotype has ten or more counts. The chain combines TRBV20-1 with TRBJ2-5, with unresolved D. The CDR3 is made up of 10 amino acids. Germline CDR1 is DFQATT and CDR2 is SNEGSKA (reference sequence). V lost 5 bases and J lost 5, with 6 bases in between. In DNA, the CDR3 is TGCAGTGCTTCCTTGGAGACCCAGTACTTC. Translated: CSASLETQYF.

CDR3 DNA sequence: TGTGCCACCAGGGACAGATCTAACTATGGCTACACCTTC. This encodes CATRDRSNYGYTF. J is TRBJ1-2 and V is TRBV24-1; possibly TRBD1 for D (6 bases). V lost 7 bases and J lost 0, with 8 bases in between. CDR3 size: 13 residues. Germline CDR1 and CDR2: KGHDR and SFDVKD.

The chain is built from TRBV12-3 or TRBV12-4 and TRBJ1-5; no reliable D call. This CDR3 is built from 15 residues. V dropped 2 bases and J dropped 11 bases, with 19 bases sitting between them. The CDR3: CASSLRFGLGETQHF. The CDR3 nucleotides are TGTGCCAGCAGTTTAAGGTTTGGATTAGGAGAGACCCAGCATTTT.

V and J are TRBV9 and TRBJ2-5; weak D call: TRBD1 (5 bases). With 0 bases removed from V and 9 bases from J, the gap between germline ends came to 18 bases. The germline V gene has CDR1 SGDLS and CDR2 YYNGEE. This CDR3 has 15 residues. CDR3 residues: CASSVGGRVDQPQYF. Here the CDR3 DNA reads TGTGCCAGCAGCGTAGGTGGCAGGGTTGATCAGCCCCAGTACTTC.

The CDR3 region is CASSTFAGDGGELFF. CDR3 bases: TGTGCCAGCAGCACCTTCGCGGGAGATGGCGGGGAGCTGTTTTTT. The chain joins TRBV7-2 to TRBJ2-2, with 7 bases that match TRBD2. Per the germline V gene, CDR1 is SGHTA and CDR2 is FQGNSA. This CDR3 has 15 residues. Trimming removed 5 bases from V and 7 bases from J; junction bases left unmatched: 10.

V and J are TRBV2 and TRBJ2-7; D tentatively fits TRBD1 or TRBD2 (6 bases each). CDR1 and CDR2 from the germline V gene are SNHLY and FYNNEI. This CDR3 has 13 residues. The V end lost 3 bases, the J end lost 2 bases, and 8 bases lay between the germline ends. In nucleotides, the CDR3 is TGTGCCAGCAGTGAGGGGGGCCCCTACGAGCAGTACTTC. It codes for CASSEGGPYEQYF. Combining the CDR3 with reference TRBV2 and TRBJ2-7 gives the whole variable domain EPEVTQTPSHQVTQMGQEVILRCVPISNHLYFYWYRQILGQKVEFLVSFYNNEISEKSEIFDDQFSVERPDGSNFTLKIRSTKLEDSAMYFCASSEGGPYEQYFGPGTRLTVT.

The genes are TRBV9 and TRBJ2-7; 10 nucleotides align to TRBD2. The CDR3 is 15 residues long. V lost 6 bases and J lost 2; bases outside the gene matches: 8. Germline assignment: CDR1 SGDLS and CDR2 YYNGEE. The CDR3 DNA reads TGTGCCAGCACCGTTAGCGGGAGGTCGGCCTACGAGCAGTACTTC. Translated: CASTVSGRSAYEQYF.

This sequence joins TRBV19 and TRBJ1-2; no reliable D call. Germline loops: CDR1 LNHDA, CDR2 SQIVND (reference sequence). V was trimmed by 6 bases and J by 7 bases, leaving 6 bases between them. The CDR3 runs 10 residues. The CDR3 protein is CASRQSGYTF. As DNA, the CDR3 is TGTGCCAGTAGACAGAGTGGCTACACCTTC.

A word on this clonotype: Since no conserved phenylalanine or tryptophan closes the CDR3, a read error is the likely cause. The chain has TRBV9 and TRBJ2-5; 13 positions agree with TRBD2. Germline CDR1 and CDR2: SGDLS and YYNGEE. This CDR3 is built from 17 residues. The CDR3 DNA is TGCGCCAGCAGCTTGGGGGGACTAGCGGGATCCCAAGAGACCCAGTACCTC. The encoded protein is CASSLGGLAGSQETQYL.

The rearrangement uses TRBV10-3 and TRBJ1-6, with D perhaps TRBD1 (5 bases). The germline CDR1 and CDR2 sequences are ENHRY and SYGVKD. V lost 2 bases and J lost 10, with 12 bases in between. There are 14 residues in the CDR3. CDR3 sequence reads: CAISEEGMGSPLHF. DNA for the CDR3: TGTGCCATCAGTGAGGAGGGGATGGGGTCACCCCTCCACTTT.

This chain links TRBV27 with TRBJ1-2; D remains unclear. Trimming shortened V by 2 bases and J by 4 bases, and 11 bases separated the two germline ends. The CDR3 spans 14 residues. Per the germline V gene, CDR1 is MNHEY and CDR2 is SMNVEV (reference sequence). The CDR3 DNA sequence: TGTGCCAGCAGTTTAAACGGAGAGCTCTATGGCTACACCTTC. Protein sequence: CASSLNGELYGYTF.

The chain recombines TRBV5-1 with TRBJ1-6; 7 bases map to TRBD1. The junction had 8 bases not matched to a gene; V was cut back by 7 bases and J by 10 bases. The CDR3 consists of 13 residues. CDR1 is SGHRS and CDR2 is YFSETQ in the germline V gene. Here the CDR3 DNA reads TGCGCCAGCGCCCAGGGGGGGAGATCACCCCTCCACTTT. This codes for CASAQGGRSPLHF. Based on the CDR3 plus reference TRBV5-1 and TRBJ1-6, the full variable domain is KAGVTQTPRYLIKTRGQQVTLSCSPISGHRSVSWYQQTPGQGLQFLFEYFSETQRNKGNFPGRFSGRQFSNSRSEMNVSTLELGDSALYLCASAQGGRSPLHFGNGTRLTVT.

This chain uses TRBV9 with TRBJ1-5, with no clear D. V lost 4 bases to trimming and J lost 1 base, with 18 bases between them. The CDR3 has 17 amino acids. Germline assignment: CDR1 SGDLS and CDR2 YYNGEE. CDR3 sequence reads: CASSLSGRGPSNQPQHF. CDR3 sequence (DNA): TGTGCCAGCAGCCTCTCTGGCCGGGGTCCGAGCAATCAGCCCCAGCATTTT.

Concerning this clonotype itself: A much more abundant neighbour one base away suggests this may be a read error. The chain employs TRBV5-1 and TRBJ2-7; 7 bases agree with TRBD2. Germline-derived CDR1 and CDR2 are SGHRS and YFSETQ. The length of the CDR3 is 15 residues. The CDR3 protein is CAGSLGRGPYYEQYF. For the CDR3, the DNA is TGCGCCGGCAGCTTAGGGAGGGGCCCCTACTACGAGCAGTACTTC.

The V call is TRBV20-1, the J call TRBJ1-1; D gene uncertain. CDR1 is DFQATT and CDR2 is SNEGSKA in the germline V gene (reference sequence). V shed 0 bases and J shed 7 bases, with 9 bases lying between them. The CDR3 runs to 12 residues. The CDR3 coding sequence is TGCAGTGCTAGAGATGAGGCAGGTGAAGCTTTCTTT. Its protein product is CSARDEAGEAFF.

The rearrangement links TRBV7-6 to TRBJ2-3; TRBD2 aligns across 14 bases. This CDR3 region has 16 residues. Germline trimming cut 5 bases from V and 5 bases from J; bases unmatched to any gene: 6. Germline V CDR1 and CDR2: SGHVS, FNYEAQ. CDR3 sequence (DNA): TGTGCCAGCAGCCAGACTAGCGGGAGGGCCGGAGATACGCAGTATTTT. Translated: CASSQTSGRAGDTQYF.

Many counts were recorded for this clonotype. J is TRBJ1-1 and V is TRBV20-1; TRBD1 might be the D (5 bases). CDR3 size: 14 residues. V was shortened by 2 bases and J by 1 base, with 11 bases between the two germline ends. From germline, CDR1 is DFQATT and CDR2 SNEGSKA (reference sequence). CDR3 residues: CSARKEGPNTEAFF. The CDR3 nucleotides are TGCAGTGCTAGAAAGGAGGGGCCGAACACTGAAGCTTTCTTT.

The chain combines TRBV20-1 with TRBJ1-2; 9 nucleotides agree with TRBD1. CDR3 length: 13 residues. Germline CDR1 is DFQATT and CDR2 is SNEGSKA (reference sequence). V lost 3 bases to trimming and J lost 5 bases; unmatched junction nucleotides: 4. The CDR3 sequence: CSASDGTGYGYTF. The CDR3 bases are TGCAGTGCTAGTGACGGGACAGGGTATGGCTACACCTTC.

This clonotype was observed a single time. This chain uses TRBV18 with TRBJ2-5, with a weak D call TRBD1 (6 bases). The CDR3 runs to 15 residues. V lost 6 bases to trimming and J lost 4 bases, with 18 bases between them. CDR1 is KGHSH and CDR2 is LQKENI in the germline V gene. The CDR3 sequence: CASSTSRGQGETQYF. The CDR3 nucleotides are TGTGCCAGCTCCACCTCTAGGGGACAAGGAGAGACCCAGTACTTC.

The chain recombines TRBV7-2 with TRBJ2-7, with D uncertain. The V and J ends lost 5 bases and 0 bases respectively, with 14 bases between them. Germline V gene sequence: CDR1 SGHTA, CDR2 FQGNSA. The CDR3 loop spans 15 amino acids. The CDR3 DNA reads TGTGCCAGCAGCCCACGGAATAGTAACTCCTACGAGCAGTACTTC. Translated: CASSPRNSNSYEQYF.

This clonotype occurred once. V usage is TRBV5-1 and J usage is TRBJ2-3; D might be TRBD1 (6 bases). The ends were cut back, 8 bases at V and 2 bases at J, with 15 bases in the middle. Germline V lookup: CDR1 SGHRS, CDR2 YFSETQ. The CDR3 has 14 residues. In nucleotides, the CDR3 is TGCGCCAGTGCGACAGGAATTAACACAGATACGCAGTATTTT. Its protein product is CASATGINTDTQYF. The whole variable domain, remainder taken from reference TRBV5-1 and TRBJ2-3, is KAGVTQTPRYLIKTRGQQVTLSCSPISGHRSVSWYQQTPGQGLQFLFEYFSETQRNKGNFPGRFSGRQFSNSRSEMNVSTLELGDSALYLCASATGINTDTQYFGPGTRLTVL.

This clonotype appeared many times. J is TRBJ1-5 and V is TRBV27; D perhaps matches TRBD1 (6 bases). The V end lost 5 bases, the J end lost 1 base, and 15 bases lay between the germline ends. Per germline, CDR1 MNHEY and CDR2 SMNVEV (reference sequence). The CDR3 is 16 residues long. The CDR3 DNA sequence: TGTGCCAGCAGTCCCATGTGGGGGCTCAGCAATCAGCCCCAGCATTTT. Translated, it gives CASSPMWGLSNQPQHF.

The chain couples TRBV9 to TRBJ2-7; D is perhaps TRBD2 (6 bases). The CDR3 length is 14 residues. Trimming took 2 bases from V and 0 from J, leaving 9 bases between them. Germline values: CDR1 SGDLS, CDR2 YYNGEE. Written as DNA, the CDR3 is TGTGCCAGCAGCGTCCGGGAGACCTCCTACGAGCAGTACTTC. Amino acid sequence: CASSVRETSYEQYF.

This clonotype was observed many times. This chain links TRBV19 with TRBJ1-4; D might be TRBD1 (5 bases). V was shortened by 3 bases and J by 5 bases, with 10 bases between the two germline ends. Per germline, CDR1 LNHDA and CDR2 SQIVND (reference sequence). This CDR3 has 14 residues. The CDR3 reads CASSIRQSNEKLFF. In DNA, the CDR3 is TGTGCCAGTAGTATTAGACAGTCAAATGAAAAACTGTTTTTT.

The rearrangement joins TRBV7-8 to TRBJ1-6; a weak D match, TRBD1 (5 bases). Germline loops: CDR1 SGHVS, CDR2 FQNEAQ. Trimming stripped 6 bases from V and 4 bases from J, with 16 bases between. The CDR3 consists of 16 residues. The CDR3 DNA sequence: TGTGCCAGCAGTTCGCGGGGCCAGCATTATAATTCACCCCTCCACTTT. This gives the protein CASSSRGQHYNSPLHF.

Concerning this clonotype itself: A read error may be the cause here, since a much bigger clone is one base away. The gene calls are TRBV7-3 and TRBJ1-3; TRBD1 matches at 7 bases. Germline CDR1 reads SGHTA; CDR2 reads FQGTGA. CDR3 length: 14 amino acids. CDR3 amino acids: CASSPTGTGNTLYF. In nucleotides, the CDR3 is TGTGCCAGCAGCCCGACAGGGACTGGAAACACCCTATATTTT.

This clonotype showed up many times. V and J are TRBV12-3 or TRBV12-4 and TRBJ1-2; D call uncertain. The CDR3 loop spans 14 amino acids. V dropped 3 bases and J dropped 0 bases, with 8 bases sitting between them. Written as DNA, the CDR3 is TGTGCCAGCAGTTTTCAAACAGCTAACTATGGCTACACCTTC. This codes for CASSFQTANYGYTF.

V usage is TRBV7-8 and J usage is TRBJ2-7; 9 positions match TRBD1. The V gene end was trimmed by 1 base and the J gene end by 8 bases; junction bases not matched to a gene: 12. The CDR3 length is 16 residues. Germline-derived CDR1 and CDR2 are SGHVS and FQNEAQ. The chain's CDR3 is CASSLVGGTGQPQQYF. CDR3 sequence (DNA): TGTGCCAGCAGCTTAGTCGGGGGGACAGGGCAGCCCCAGCAGTACTTC. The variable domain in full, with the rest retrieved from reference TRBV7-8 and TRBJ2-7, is GAGVSQSPRYKVAKRGQDVALRCDPISGHVSLFWYQQALGQGPEFLTYFQNEAQLDKSGLPSDRFFAERPEGSVSTLKIQRTQQEDSAVYLCASSLVGGTGQPQQYFGPGTRLTVT.

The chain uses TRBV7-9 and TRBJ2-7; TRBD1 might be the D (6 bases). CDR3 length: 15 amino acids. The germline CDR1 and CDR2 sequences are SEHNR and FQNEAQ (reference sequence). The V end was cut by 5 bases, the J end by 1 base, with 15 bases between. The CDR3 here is CASSTTGLLSYEQYF. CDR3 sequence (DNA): TGTGCCAGCAGCACCACAGGGCTCCTATCCTACGAGCAGTACTTC.